A single sample is the source of the 2 T cell receptor beta chains below, sequenced in a study of Graves' ophthalmopathy and Graves' hyperthyroidism. CDR3 regions of TCR beta were amplified from RNA transcripts. RT-PCR was first run with HTBI primers, then multiplex PCR in a second round. Via MiXCR, TCRdb re-called the multiplex PCR reads, giving one row per CDR3 protein. The profile shows about 1.1 million distinct CDR3 sequences, roughly 35% of them singletons. The sequenced material came from peripheral blood or thyroid tissue (not recorded which). The receptors stem from an adult man with Graves' hyperthyroidism.

As regards this clonotype: This may be a read error: a much more frequent sequence differs by one nucleotide. The chain couples TRBV7-3 to TRBJ1-2, with no clear D. Germline V gene sequence: CDR1 SGHTA, CDR2 FQGTGA. This CDR3 is built from 13 residues. CDR3 nucleotides: TGTGCCAGCAGCTTAAAAGGGATGGCTGGCTGCACCTTC. Protein sequence: CASSLKGMAGCTF.

This clonotype occurred a few times. This chain links TRBV20-1 with TRBJ2-5; D is undetermined. Germline V gene sequence: CDR1 DFQATT, CDR2 SNEGSKA (reference sequence). V was pared by 6 bases and J by 4 bases, with 15 bases between. The CDR3 consists of 13 residues. The CDR3 spells CSAPDPSRETQYF. The CDR3 bases are TGCAGTGCCCCTGACCCGAGTCGAGAGACCCAGTACTTC.